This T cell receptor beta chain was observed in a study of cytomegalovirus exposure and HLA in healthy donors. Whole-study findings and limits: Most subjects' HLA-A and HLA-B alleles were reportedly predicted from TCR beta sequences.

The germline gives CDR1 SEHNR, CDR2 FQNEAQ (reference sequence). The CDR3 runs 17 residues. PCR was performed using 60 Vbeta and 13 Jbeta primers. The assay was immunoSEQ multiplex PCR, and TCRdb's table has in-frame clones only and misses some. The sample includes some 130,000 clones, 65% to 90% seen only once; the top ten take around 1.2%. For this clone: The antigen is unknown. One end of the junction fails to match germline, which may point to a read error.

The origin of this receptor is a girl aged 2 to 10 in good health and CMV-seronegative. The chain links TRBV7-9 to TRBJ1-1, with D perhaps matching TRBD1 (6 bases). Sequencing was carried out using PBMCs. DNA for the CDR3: TGTGCCAGCAGCTTATTCCCATCTCAGGGGAAGAACACTGAAGCTGTCTTT. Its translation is CASSLFPSQGKNTEAVF.